The 10 T cell receptor beta chains reported below all come from one sample, sequenced in a study of shared clonotypes between healthy human individuals (dated by TCRdb to 2018 to 2021). Receptor amplification or capture employed the immunoSEQ multiplex PCR assay. TCRdb obtained this table from immuneACCESS and retained in-frame rearrangements with V and J assigned. These tables miss some clones; where compared with another copy, unresolved V genes account for less than half of the shortfall, and the remainder is unexplained. The sample table shows about 2.1 million clones, and around 93% are seen once. Under 2% of the sample is held by the ten biggest clonotypes. CD8 naive samples were obtained by positive selection for CCR7 among CD45RO-negative cells, yielding a CD45RA+CCR7+ population from which TemRA cells were excluded. The specimen sequenced was naive CD8+ T cells from PBMCs. The cell subset or site label for this specimen denotes: CD45RA+CCR7+. The origin of the receptors is a man between 18 and 29 years old in good health. Some clones in this sample may be carry-over from other donors' samples.

The chain is built from TRBV4-1 and TRBJ1-1; D possibly corresponds to TRBD1 (6 bases). This CDR3 contains 16 residues. Trimming removed 0 bases from V and 2 bases from J, with 13 bases in between. Germline lookup yields CDR1 MGHRA and CDR2 YSYEKL. The CDR3 DNA is TGCGCCAGCAGCCAAGATACGGGCAGGGGTAACACTGAAGCTTTCTTT. This sequence encodes CASSQDTGRGNTEAFF.

The CDR3 DNA follows: TGTGCCAGCAGCCTGGGACGGGCGGCGGGGGTCTATGGCTACACCTTC. Protein: CASSLGRAAGVYGYTF. V usage is TRBV13 and J usage is TRBJ1-2; possibly TRBD1 for D (5 bases). Germline V gives CDR1 PRHDT, CDR2 FYEKMQ (reference sequence). Trimming removed 5 bases at V and 4 bases at J, with 20 bases between. The CDR3 extends over 16 amino acids.

The chain uses TRBV19 and TRBJ2-7, with 10 positions matching TRBD1. The length of the CDR3 is 14 residues. Germline V gene lookup returns CDR1 LNHDA and CDR2 SQIVND (reference sequence). With 5 bases clipped from V and 7 bases from J, the junction kept 8 bases outside the gene matches. The CDR3 region has the DNA TGTGCCAGTAGTCCGGGGACAGGGGTGGGGGAGCAGTACTTC. It is translated as CASSPGTGVGEQYF.

V usage is TRBV28 and J usage is TRBJ2-1; 9 bases agree with TRBD2. With V trimmed by 8 bases and J by 9 bases, 14 bases remained unmatched. This CDR3 has 15 residues. Germline V CDR1 and CDR2: MDHEN, SYDVKM. CDR3 bases: TGTGCCAGCGTTTTGGGAGCGGGAGGTTCCGTTGAGCAGTTCTTC. This codes for CASVLGAGGSVEQFF.

V gene TRBV5-1 combines with J gene TRBJ2-7; 10 nucleotides match TRBD1. The ends lost 3 bases at V and 1 base at J; junction bases unmatched: 13. This CDR3 is built from 18 residues. Germline CDR1 and CDR2: SGHRS and YFSETQ. Here the CDR3 reads CASSWDRDRGRVSYEQYF. The DNA of the CDR3 is TGCGCCAGCAGCTGGGACCGGGACAGGGGACGGGTTTCCTACGAGCAGTACTTC.

The chain uses TRBV7-9 and TRBJ2-1, with TRBD1 as a possible D gene (6 bases). The V and J ends lost 4 bases and 4 bases respectively, with 17 bases between them. The CDR3 totals 16 residues. Germline CDR1 is SEHNR and CDR2 is FQNEAQ (reference sequence). CDR3 loop: CASSSEIQGSYNEQFF. The CDR3, as DNA: TGTGCCAGCAGCTCAGAGATACAGGGTTCTTACAATGAGCAGTTCTTC.

The rearrangement uses TRBV4-1 and TRBJ2-1; possibly TRBD1 for D (5 bases). The CDR3 consists of 16 residues. The germline CDR1 and CDR2 sequences are MGHRA and YSYEKL. Trimming cost V 1 base and J 2 bases, with 12 bases left between them. CDR3 in amino acids: CASSQVQGPPYNEQFF. The CDR3, as DNA: TGCGCCAGCAGCCAAGTCCAGGGTCCACCCTACAATGAGCAGTTCTTC.

The table lists this clone with a few counts. The rearrangement links TRBV9 to TRBJ1-1, with 10 bases fitting TRBD1. After removal of 4 bases from V and 3 bases from J, the junction contained 6 bases not matched to a gene. This CDR3 has 15 residues. Looked up from germline, CDR1 is SGDLS and CDR2 is YYNGEE. The CDR3 region is CASSPTGTGDTEAFF. CDR3 in DNA: TGTGCCAGCAGCCCGACCGGGACAGGGGACACTGAAGCTTTCTTT.

V is TRBV7-6 and J is TRBJ2-3; 14 bases agree with TRBD2. The trim removed 5 bases at V and 4 bases at J, leaving 5 bases unmatched. CDR1 and CDR2 from the germline V gene are SGHVS and FNYEAQ. The CDR3 is 16 amino acids. The CDR3 reads CASSQGLAGASDTQYF. In DNA, the CDR3 is TGTGCCAGCAGCCAGGGACTAGCGGGAGCCTCAGATACGCAGTATTTT.

The chain has TRBV5-1 and TRBJ2-7; 8 bases map to TRBD1. The CDR3 extends over 14 amino acids. With V trimmed by 0 bases and J by 5 bases, 4 bases remained unmatched. Germline CDR1 and CDR2: SGHRS and YFSETQ. The CDR3 is CASSLDRGADEQYF. CDR3 nucleotides: TGCGCCAGCAGCTTGGACAGGGGGGCCGACGAGCAGTACTTC.